Each of the 19 T cell receptor beta chains below was sequenced from the same sample in a study of CD8+CD57+ T cells in acquired aplastic anemia. Patients chosen for sequencing had CD8+CD57+ cells that had expanded, as shown by flow cytometry. TCR beta VDJ and CDR3 were profiled, and genomic DNA was the template. TCRdb processed the reads anew with MiXCR; each CDR3 protein has one entry. This table has some 180,000 distinct CDR3 sequences, roughly 65% appearing once. Sequenced sample: sorted CD4+, CD8+, or CD8+CD57+ T cells (not recorded which) from PBMCs. The source of these receptors is a human donor with aplastic anemia.

Of note for this clonotype: At one end the junction does not follow the germline gene, possibly because of a read error. The chain couples TRBV15 to TRBJ2-5, with a weak D call TRBD1 (6 bases). CDR1 is LNHNV, CDR2 YYDKDF, per germline (reference sequence). CDR3 length equals 14 residues. CDR3 bases: TGTGCCACCAGCGGAGACAGGTCCTGGGAGACCCAGTACTTC. Translating gives CATSGDRSWETQYF.

V is TRBV6-5 and J is TRBJ2-7; the D gene is possibly TRBD2 (5 bases). Trimming pared 2 bases from V and 4 bases from J, leaving 6 bases between. This CDR3 is built from 12 residues. CDR1 is MNHEY, CDR2 SVGAGI, per germline. The CDR3 here is CASSYEGYEQYF. The CDR3, as DNA: TGTGCCAGCAGTTACGAGGGTTACGAGCAGTACTTC.

The chain has TRBV24-1 and TRBJ2-5; tentative D call: TRBD2 (5 bases). Deletions cut 6 bases from V and 4 bases from J, with 8 bases between. CDR3 length: 12 amino acids. Germline V gene sequence: CDR1 KGHDR, CDR2 SFDVKD. The CDR3 DNA follows: TGTGCCACCAGTCCCCGGGGAGAGACCCAGTACTTC. Amino acid sequence: CATSPRGETQYF.

The CDR3 protein is CASRQGQSTDTQYF. The CDR3 nucleotides are TGCGCCAGCAGACAGGGACAGAGCACAGATACGCAGTATTTT. The J gene is TRBJ2-3, the V gene TRBV5-1; 7 bases are shared with TRBD1. From germline, CDR1 is SGHRS and CDR2 YFSETQ. The V and J ends lost 5 bases and 0 bases, in that order; junction bases with no gene match: 3. This CDR3 is 14 amino acids long.

The chain uses TRBV7-8 and TRBJ2-7; unclear D gene. The CDR3 runs 13 residues. From germline, CDR1 is SGHVS and CDR2 FQNEAQ. V dropped 2 bases and J dropped 10 bases, with 15 bases sitting between them. CDR3 protein: CASSLSHTDRQYF. For the CDR3, the DNA is TGTGCCAGCAGCTTATCCCACACAGACCGTCAGTACTTC.

The chain combines TRBV20-1 with TRBJ2-6; D not resolved. The CDR3 has 15 residues. Germline CDR1 reads DFQATT; CDR2 reads SNEGSKA (reference sequence). Trimming took 0 bases from V and 0 from J, leaving 6 bases between them. CDR3 residues: CSARDKASGANVLTF. The CDR3 DNA sequence: TGCAGTGCTAGAGATAAAGCCTCTGGGGCCAACGTCCTGACTTTC.

This clonotype has just a few counts. This chain links TRBV6-5 with TRBJ1-6; 7 bases map to TRBD1. The germline V gene encodes CDR1 MNHEY and CDR2 SVGAGI. V trimming: 3 bases; J trimming: 14 bases; junction bases outside the gene matches: 7. The CDR3 extends over 13 amino acids. CDR3 bases: TGTGCCAGCAGTTATCAGACAGGGTCAACCCTCCACTTT. Its translation: CASSYQTGSTLHF.

The chain has TRBV7-9 and TRBJ2-5; tentatively, D is TRBD2 (5 bases). The CDR3 is made up of 14 amino acids. V gave up 1 base and J gave up 4 bases, with 10 bases separating them. Germline V gene data show CDR1 as SEHNR and CDR2 as FQNEAQ (reference sequence). The DNA of the CDR3 is TGTGCCAGCAGCTTAGTTGCGGGCCCAGAGACCCAGTACTTC. It yields the protein CASSLVAGPETQYF.

This clonotype showed up just a few times. The chain's CDR3 is CAGRGHGNTGELFF. CDR3 DNA sequence: TGTGCCGGGAGGGGTCACGGAAACACCGGGGAGCTGTTTTTT. The chain uses TRBV10-3 and TRBJ2-2; 7 nucleotides agree with TRBD2. With V trimmed by 11 bases and J by 2 bases, 8 bases remained unmatched. CDR1 is ENHRY and CDR2 is SYGVKD in the germline V gene. The CDR3 runs to 14 residues.

The chain recombines TRBV7-8 with TRBJ2-3, with D perhaps matching TRBD2 (6 bases). The V end lost 0 bases, the J end lost 5 bases, and 6 bases lay between the germline ends. The CDR3 spans 13 residues. CDR1 and CDR2 from the germline V gene are SGHVS and FQNEAQ. CDR3 sequence: CASSLAGGDTQYF. The CDR3 DNA reads TGTGCCAGCAGCTTAGCCGGGGGAGATACGCAGTATTTT. The variable domain in full, completed from reference TRBV7-8 and TRBJ2-3, reads GAGVSQSPRYKVAKRGQDVALRCDPISGHVSLFWYQQALGQGPEFLTYFQNEAQLDKSGLPSDRFFAERPEGSVSTLKIQRTQQEDSAVYLCASSLAGGDTQYFGPGTRLTVL.

The gene calls are TRBV24-1 and TRBJ1-1, with 11 bases lining up with TRBD1. Germline V lookup: CDR1 KGHDR, CDR2 SFDVKD. The CDR3 is made up of 18 amino acids. The J segment lost 4 bases and the V segment lost 4 bases, leaving 13 bases of the junction unmatched. The CDR3 nucleotides read TGTGCCACCAGTGACGGCGGGACAGGGGGAAAGGGGACCACTGAAGCTTTCTTT. Translating gives CATSDGGTGGKGTTEAFF.

Here the CDR3 reads CSARTGNSPLHF. The CDR3 bases are TGCAGTGCTAGGACAGGGAATTCACCCCTCCACTTT. The chain is built from TRBV20-1 and TRBJ1-6; TRBD1 matches 7 bases. With V trimmed by 3 bases and J by 7 bases, 0 bases remained unmatched. The length of the CDR3 is 12 residues. Germline values: CDR1 DFQATT, CDR2 SNEGSKA (reference sequence).

This clonotype was counted many times. The chain couples TRBV6-5 to TRBJ1-1; TRBD1 aligns across 7 bases. The V gene's germline CDR1 is MNHEY and CDR2 SVGAGI. The CDR3 length is 12 residues. Unmatched junction bases numbered 0, after V lost 4 bases and J lost 4 bases. The CDR3 loop is CASSSGGTEAFF. The CDR3 DNA reads as TGTGCCAGCAGTTCAGGGGGCACTGAAGCTTTCTTT.

V and J are TRBV2 and TRBJ2-3; 10 nucleotides align to TRBD1. The CDR3 totals 16 residues. The V segment lost 8 bases and the J segment 4 bases; nucleotides outside the gene matches: 12. Germline assignment: CDR1 SNHLY and CDR2 FYNNEI. The CDR3 DNA reads TGTGCCAGCGACCATTACGGGACAGGGGCTTCAGATACGCAGTATTTT. Translating gives CASDHYGTGASDTQYF.

This clonotype appeared a single time. The rearrangement uses TRBV20-1 and TRBJ2-1, with D tentatively TRBD2 (5 bases). Germline assignment: CDR1 DFQATT and CDR2 SNEGSKA (reference sequence). With 3 bases removed from V and 10 bases from J, the gap between germline ends came to 10 bases. This CDR3 has 11 amino acids. DNA for the CDR3: TGCAGTGCTAGGCGGACGGGGGAGCAGTTCTTC. Translating it yields CSARRTGEQFF.

The V gene is TRBV10-3, the J gene TRBJ2-2, with 11 nucleotides matching TRBD1. The CDR3 covers 16 residues. CDR1 is ENHRY and CDR2 is SYGVKD in the germline V gene. V shed 3 bases, J shed 4 bases, and the junction held 4 bases outside the gene matches. The CDR3 loop is CAISDPGQGVTGELFF. The CDR3 coding sequence is TGTGCCATCAGTGACCCGGGACAGGGGGTCACCGGGGAGCTGTTTTTT.

The chain links TRBV20-1 to TRBJ2-7, with 7 positions matching TRBD1. Germline values: CDR1 DFQATT, CDR2 SNEGSKA (reference sequence). This CDR3 is 14 amino acids long. V lost 0 bases to trimming and J lost 2 bases; unmatched junction nucleotides: 4. This CDR3 reads CSARDGTGAYEQYF. DNA for the CDR3: TGCAGTGCTAGAGATGGAACAGGGGCCTACGAGCAGTACTTC.

The rearrangement joins TRBV5-1 to TRBJ1-4; 8 bases align to TRBD1. V lost 4 bases and J lost 3; bases outside the gene matches: 5. CDR1 is SGHRS, CDR2 YFSETQ, per germline. CDR3 length equals 15 residues. For the CDR3, the DNA is TGCGCCAGCAGCGCACTCAGGGGGCCTAATGAAAAACTGTTTTTT. This sequence encodes CASSALRGPNEKLFF.

The chain has TRBV7-9 and TRBJ1-1; maybe TRBD1 (6 bases). Germline lookup yields CDR1 SEHNR and CDR2 FQNEAQ (reference sequence). The germline V and J ends were trimmed by 9 bases and 0 bases, with 11 bases remaining between them. This CDR3 has 13 amino acids. The DNA of the CDR3 is TGTGCCAGTCAGGGGACCATGAACACTGAAGCTTTCTTT. Its translation: CASQGTMNTEAFF.